A single sample gave rise to the 14 T cell receptor beta chains below, sequenced in a study of OX40 agonist ivuxolimab in advanced cancers. Assay used: immunoSEQ multiplex PCR; TCRdb lists only in-frame clones, some missing. Among 48,000 or so clones, about 81% were seen once, and the ten largest hold 1.1%. The source was CD4+ or CD8+ T cells sorted from blood, collected in a trial of the OX40 agonist ivuxolimab. Source of these receptors: an adult with an advanced solid tumor such as melanoma, head and neck, liver or kidney cancer.

The chain couples TRBV25-1 to TRBJ2-5, with 7 bases that match TRBD1. The CDR3 extends over 12 amino acids. Trimming removed 4 bases from V and 11 bases from J; junction bases left unmatched: 7. Germline V CDR1 and CDR2: MGHDK, SYGVNS. In DNA, the CDR3 is TGTGCCAGCAGTGGAACAGGGGACCCGCAGTACTTC. Amino acid sequence: CASSGTGDPQYF.

The chain joins TRBV12-5 to TRBJ2-5; D uncertain. Germline CDR1 and CDR2: LGHNT and FRNRAP. Trimming removed 1 base at V and 5 bases at J, with 8 bases between. The CDR3 has 13 residues. The CDR3 DNA reads TGTGCTAGTGGTTTGGGTTCCCGGGAGACCCAGTACTTC. As protein: CASGLGSRETQYF.

The chain couples TRBV4-1 to TRBJ1-2; D is perhaps TRBD1 (5 bases). The germline CDR1 and CDR2 sequences are MGHRA and YSYEKL. The CDR3 extends over 16 amino acids. V was clipped by 4 bases and J by 8 bases, with 23 bases between them. The CDR3 DNA is TGCGCCAGCAGCCCTGGACTTCCGGGACCTCTTTCCGGCTACACCTTC. Translated: CASSPGLPGPLSGYTF.

On this clone: At one boundary the junction diverges from the germline segment, which might be a read error. The CDR3 reads CASSDGGVPKRNQPQHF. The CDR3, as DNA: TGCGCCAGTAGTGATGGGGGGGTTCCTAAGAGGAATCAGCCCCAGCATTTT. The chain joins TRBV10-1 to TRBJ1-5, with TRBD1 as a possible D gene (5 bases). The CDR3 runs to 17 residues. From germline, CDR1 is WNHNN and CDR2 SYGVQD (reference sequence).

The chain combines TRBV5-4 with TRBJ2-7; possible D gene TRBD2, 6 bases. Trimming stripped 0 bases from V and 0 bases from J, with 7 bases between. This CDR3 is built from 14 residues. Germline CDR1 reads SGHNT; CDR2 reads YYREEE (reference sequence). The CDR3 loop reads CASSLVGGSYEQYF. In DNA, the CDR3 is TGTGCCAGCAGCTTGGTCGGGGGCTCCTACGAGCAGTACTTC.

This clone has more than one count but fewer than ten. The CDR3 nucleotides are TGTGCCTGGAGTGTAGGACAGAATTCACCCCTCCACTTT. This sequence encodes CAWSVGQNSPLHF. This chain uses TRBV30 with TRBJ1-6, with D perhaps TRBD1 (6 bases). Trimming shortened V by 0 bases and J by 7 bases, and 7 bases separated the two germline ends. Germline CDR1 and CDR2: GTSNPN and SVGIG (reference sequence). This CDR3 spans 13 amino acids.

The V gene is TRBV9, the J gene TRBJ2-7; 8 nucleotides align to TRBD1. The V and J ends lost 0 bases and 4 bases, in that order; junction bases with no gene match: 3. CDR3 size: 14 residues. CDR1 and CDR2 from the germline V gene are SGDLS and YYNGEE. The CDR3 spells CASSVVRQGYEQYF. Written as DNA, the CDR3 is TGTGCCAGCAGCGTAGTGAGACAGGGGTACGAGCAGTACTTC.

This clone showed up just once. The rearrangement uses TRBV13 and TRBJ2-2; possibly TRBD2 for D (6 bases). V dropped 1 base and J dropped 5 bases, with 17 bases sitting between them. The CDR3 sequence is 17 residues long. Germline loops: CDR1 PRHDT, CDR2 FYEKMQ (reference sequence). The CDR3 DNA is TGTGCCAGCAGCTTAGTCTCTAGCGTGAGTGGTACCGGGGAGCTGTTTTTT. It encodes CASSLVSSVSGTGELFF.

The V call is TRBV10-1, the J call TRBJ2-2; no reliable D call. Germline CDR1 and CDR2: WNHNN and SYGVQD (reference sequence). The CDR3 loop spans 15 amino acids. Trimming cost V 3 bases and J 3 bases, with 11 bases left between them. The CDR3 protein is CASSERVGDTGELFF. CDR3 DNA sequence: TGCGCCAGCAGTGAAAGGGTTGGGGACACCGGGGAGCTGTTTTTT.

The chain recombines TRBV23-1 with TRBJ2-3; a weak D match, TRBD2 (7 bases). TRBV23-1 is sorted into the ORF group, with uncertain function. The V gene lost 9 bases and the J gene lost 0 bases, with 19 bases spanning the gap. The CDR3 loop spans 16 amino acids. In DNA form, the CDR3 reads TGCGCCAGAAAGGGGGGGGCCCCCCCTAGCACAGATACGCAGTATTTT. This encodes CARKGGAPPSTDTQYF.

The chain carries TRBV6-1 and TRBJ1-1; D is undetermined. Trimming pared 6 bases from V and 3 bases from J, leaving 14 bases between. Per germline, CDR1 MNHNS and CDR2 SASEGT. There are 14 residues in the CDR3. The CDR3 is CASSLPLVDTEAFF. The DNA for the CDR3 is TGTGCCAGCAGCCTTCCCTTGGTAGACACTGAAGCTTTCTTT.

This clone was observed once. The chain links TRBV29-1 to TRBJ2-7; no firm D call. V lost 4 bases and J 6 bases, leaving 16 bases between the germline ends. Germline V gives CDR1 SQVTM, CDR2 ANQGSEA. The CDR3 runs 13 residues. The CDR3 reads CSVVRESTGEQYF. CDR3 DNA sequence: TGCAGCGTTGTAAGGGAATCTACCGGCGAGCAGTACTTC.

This clone has only a few counts. This chain joins TRBV19 and TRBJ2-2, with D tentatively TRBD1 or TRBD2 (5 bases each). V was cut by 3 bases and J by 5 bases, with 13 bases left in between. There are 15 residues in the CDR3. The germline V gene encodes CDR1 LNHDA and CDR2 SQIVND (reference sequence). CDR3 nucleotides: TGTGCCAGTAGTATCGCCGCAGAGGGGACCGGGGAGCTGTTTTTT. It codes for CASSIAAEGTGELFF.

The rearrangement uses TRBV7-6 and TRBJ2-5; possibly TRBD1 or TRBD2 for D (5 bases each). CDR3 length: 13 residues. V was shortened by 6 bases and J by 2 bases, with 10 bases between the two germline ends. Germline V gene lookup returns CDR1 SGHVS and CDR2 FNYEAQ. The CDR3 DNA is TGTGCCAGCAGGTCCGGGGCACAAGAGACCCAGTACTTC. It codes for CASRSGAQETQYF.